In its sample, the clone carrying this T cell receptor beta chain was seen a few times. The antigen remains undetermined. The CDR3 length is 14 residues. V was clipped by 5 bases and J by 7 bases, with 15 bases between them. Germline CDR1 LNHDA, CDR2 SQIVND (reference sequence). TCRdb analysed the reads with MiXCR anew, one entry per CDR3 protein. In the table there are approximately 250,000 distinct CDR3 sequences, over 9% of which are singletons. This sample stems from a study of T cell repertoires in cytomegalovirus infection. Study findings and constraints: The response measured ex vivo was dominated by TCR beta clonotypes (HLA-C-restricted and CMV-specific). Summed frequency of public TCR beta families distinguished CMV carriers with the relevant HLA.

The chain carries TRBV19 and TRBJ1-5; D might be TRBD1 (6 bases). The sample taken for sequencing was PBMCs. The receptor was derived from a human donor in good health (CMV status not recorded). Some clones in this sample may be carry-over from other donors' samples. The chain's CDR3 is CASSFADRRQPQHF. The CDR3 coding sequence is TGTGCCAGTAGTTTCGCGGACAGAAGACAGCCCCAGCATTTT.